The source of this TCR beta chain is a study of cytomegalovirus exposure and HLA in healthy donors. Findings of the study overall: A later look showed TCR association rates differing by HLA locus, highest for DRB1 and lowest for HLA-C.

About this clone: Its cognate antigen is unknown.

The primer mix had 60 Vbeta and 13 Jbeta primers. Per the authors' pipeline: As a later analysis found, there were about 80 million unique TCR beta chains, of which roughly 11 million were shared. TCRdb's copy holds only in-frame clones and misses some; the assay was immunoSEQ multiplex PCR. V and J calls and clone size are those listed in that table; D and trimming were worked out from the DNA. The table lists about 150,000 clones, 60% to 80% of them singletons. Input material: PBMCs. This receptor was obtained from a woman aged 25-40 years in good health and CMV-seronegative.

The CDR3 nucleotides are TGTGCCAGCAGCTTAGCGATTGGCCAGGGCGTGCGGACTGAAGCTTTCTTT. Translating gives CASSLAIGQGVRTEAFF. The chain combines TRBV7-8 with TRBJ1-1; TRBD1 is a possible D gene (5 bases). Germline V gives CDR1 SGHVS, CDR2 FQNEAQ. Between the trimmed V and J ends, which lost 0 bases and 5 bases, there was a span of 19 bases. The CDR3 contains 17 residues.